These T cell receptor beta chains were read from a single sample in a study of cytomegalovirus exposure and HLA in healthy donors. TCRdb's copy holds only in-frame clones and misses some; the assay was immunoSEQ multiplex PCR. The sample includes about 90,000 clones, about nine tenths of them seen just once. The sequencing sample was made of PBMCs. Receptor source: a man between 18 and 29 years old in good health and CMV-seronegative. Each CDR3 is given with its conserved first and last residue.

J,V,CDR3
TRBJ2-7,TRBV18,CASSPPRKTRDYEQYF
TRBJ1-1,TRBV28,CASSLTVPNTEAFF
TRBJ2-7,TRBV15,CATSRGAYYEQYF
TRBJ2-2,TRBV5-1,CASSPTPSGGLFF
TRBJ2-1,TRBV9,CASSVGLAGGGEQFF
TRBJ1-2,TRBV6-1,CASSGLGRYTF
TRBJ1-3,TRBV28,CASSHSGNTIYF
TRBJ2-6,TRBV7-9,CASSSLTSGSGSGANVLTF
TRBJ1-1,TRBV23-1,CASKTDRKDSKLSF
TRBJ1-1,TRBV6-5,CASSYSGADVFF
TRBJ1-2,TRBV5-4,CASRGGDRSGYTF
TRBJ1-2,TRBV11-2,CASSSSGQGDWAGYTF
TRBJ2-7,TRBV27,CASSRLAGQSEQYF
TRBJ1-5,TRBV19,CASSIATGNQPQHF
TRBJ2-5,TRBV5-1,CASSLERVQETQYF
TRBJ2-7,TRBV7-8,CASSLGTRNYEQYF
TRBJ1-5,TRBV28,CASNDRQGIGRKPQHF
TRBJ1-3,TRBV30,CAWSPQGNTIYF
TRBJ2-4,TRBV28,CASSLIPGLIKNIQYF
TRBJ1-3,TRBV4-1,CASSQDRTDGNTIYF
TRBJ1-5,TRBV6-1,CASSEGQPQHF
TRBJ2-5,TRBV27,CASSLQASGRLETQYF
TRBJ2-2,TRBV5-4,CASSLAQGAGGELFF
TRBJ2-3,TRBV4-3,CASSLTSGTDTQYF
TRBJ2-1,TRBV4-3,CASSQDFGGIGNNEQFF
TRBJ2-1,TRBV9,CASSGEAGSYNEQFF
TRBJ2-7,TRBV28,CASSPSGGPYEQYF